Listed below are T cell receptor beta chains from one sample, sequenced in a study of blood T cell repertoires in COVID-19. The repertoire was sequenced with immunoSEQ multiplex PCR; TCRdb's copy has only in-frame clones and lacks some. The data hold approximately 290,000 clones, with over 75% observed a single time. Input material: PBMCs or T cells enriched from blood (not recorded which). The receptors shown here come from a woman in her 30s who had recovered from COVID-19. Each CDR3 is given with its conserved first and last residue. D genes are given only for firm matches. Only part of the rows carry a size: once, few, many, or a class if the clone is expanded.

j_call,d_call,clone_size,v_call,cdr3_nt,cdr3_aa
TRBJ2-7,TRBD2,-,TRBV5-1,TGCGCCAGCAGCCTGGGACTAGCGGGAAATAAAGGGCGCTACGAGCAGTACTTC,CASSLGLAGNKGRYEQYF
TRBJ1-6,-,-,TRBV6-4,TGTGCCAGCAGTGAAGAGAATAATTCACCCCTCCACTTT,CASSEENNSPLHF
TRBJ2-2,TRBD2,-,TRBV28,TGTGCCAGCAGCCAACGGACTAGCGGTCGAGACTATCCGGGGGTATGGGAGCTGTTTTTT,CASSQRTSGRDYPGVWELFF
TRBJ2-5,TRBD2,-,TRBV5-1,TGCGCCAGCAGCTTGGGACCGGGAGGGGAGCCACGCGGAGGGACCCAGTACTTC,CASSLGPGGEPRGGTQYF
TRBJ1-1,-,-,TRBV11-2,TGTGCCAGCAGCTTAGCAGGGGAAGCTTTCTTT,CASSLAGEAFF
TRBJ2-5,TRBD1,-,TRBV10-3,TGTGCCTCCAGGGACAGGGTTTCATCAGAGACCCAGTACTTC,CASRDRVSSETQYF
TRBJ2-1,TRBD2,-,TRBV5-6,TGTGCCAGCAGCTTGTTACTAGCGGGAGGCCTTTTCTTC,CASSLLLAGGLFF
TRBJ2-2,TRBD2,-,TRBV4-1,TGCGCCAGCAGCCACCCCGGACTAGCGGGAGGGCCTTCGAAAACCGGGGAGCTGTTTTTT,CASSHPGLAGGPSKTGELFF
TRBJ1-2,-,-,TRBV5-6,TGTGCCAGCAGCTTGGAGTTGACATCTCTAAATGGCTACACCTTC,CASSLELTSLNGYTF
TRBJ2-1,TRBD1,-,TRBV23-1,TGCGCCAGCAGTCAACCGACAGGGGGCGAGCAGTTCTTC,CASSQPTGGEQFF
TRBJ2-3,TRBD2,-,TRBV15,TGTGCCACCAGCATCTGGCTAGCGGTGAAAGATACGCAGTATTTT,CATSIWLAVKDTQYF
TRBJ1-6,-,-,TRBV19,TGTGCCAGTACGGGACACCAGAATTCACCCCTCCACTTT,CASTGHQNSPLHF
TRBJ2-5,TRBD2,-,TRBV6-2/TRBV6-3,TGTGCCAGCAGTTACTTCGGACTAGCGGGAGAGGGGATCCAAGAGACCCAGTACTTC,CASSYFGLAGEGIQETQYF
TRBJ1-2,TRBD1,once,TRBV7-9,TGTGCCAGCAGCTCCAGACAGGGGTTCTTAGAAGGCTACACCTTC,CASSSRQGFLEGYTF
TRBJ2-7,-,few,TRBV29-1,TGCAGCGTCGTACCCATGAGGGGGAGGGACGAGCAGTACTTC,CSVVPMRGRDEQYF
TRBJ1-5,-,-,TRBV3-1/TRBV3-2,TGTGCCAGCAGCCAATTATATAGCAATCAGCCCCAGCATTTT,CASSQLYSNQPQHF
TRBJ1-2,TRBD1,-,TRBV28,TGTGCCAGCAGCTCCCTCGGACAGGGGCCCCGAGGAGGCTACACCTTC,CASSSLGQGPRGGYTF
TRBJ2-5,TRBD2,-,TRBV7-2,TGTGCCAGCAGCTTAGAGAGACTAGCGGGAGGTGGGAAGAGGACCCAGTACTTC,CASSLERLAGGGKRTQYF
TRBJ1-6,-,-,TRBV6-2/TRBV6-3,TGTGCCAGCAGTTTTCAAAGGAGCTCCTATAATTCACCCCTCCACTTT,CASSFQRSSYNSPLHF